This T cell receptor beta chain was sequenced for a study of beta chain features in type 1 diabetes. Expressed TCRB transcripts were sequenced after all isolated RNA was converted to cDNA. Sequencing used immunoSEQ multiplex PCR; TCRdb keeps in-frame clones, though not all of them. The data show under 300,000 clones, around 13% seen once. Overall study results and limits: People with Type 1 diabetes carried modestly yet significantly shorter TCRB CDR3s in all four CD4+ subsets.

Via CD45RO/CCR7/CD25/CD127/CD95/CD27, cells of the CD4+ naive, central memory, regulatory and stem cell-like memory subsets were sorted. Each sorted population was over 95% pure. Comment on this clone: As yet, its antigen is unknown.

Trimming pared 4 bases from V and 2 bases from J, leaving 9 bases between. Germline CDR1 and CDR2: SGDLS and YYNGEE. This CDR3 has 14 residues. The TCR originated in a man aged 25 to 40 with type 1 diabetes. V usage is TRBV9 and J usage is TRBJ2-2; a weak D match, TRBD2 (6 bases). Sequenced: naive CD4+ T cells from blood. Here the CDR3 reads CASSLTSNTGELFF. CDR3 sequence (DNA): TGTGCCAGCAGCCTTACTAGCAACACCGGGGAGCTGTTTTTT.